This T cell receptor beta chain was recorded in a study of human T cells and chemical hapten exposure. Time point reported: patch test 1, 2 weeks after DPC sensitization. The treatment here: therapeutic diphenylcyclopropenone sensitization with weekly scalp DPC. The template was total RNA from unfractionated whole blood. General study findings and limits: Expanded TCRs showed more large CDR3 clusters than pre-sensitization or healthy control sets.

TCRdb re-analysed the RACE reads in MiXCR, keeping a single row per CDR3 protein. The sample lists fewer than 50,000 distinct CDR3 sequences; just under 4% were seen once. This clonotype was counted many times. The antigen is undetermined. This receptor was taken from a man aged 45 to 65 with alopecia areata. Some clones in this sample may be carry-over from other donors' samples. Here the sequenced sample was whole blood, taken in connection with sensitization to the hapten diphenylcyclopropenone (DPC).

CDR3 amino acids: CASSLGRLLAAREDTQYF. The CDR3 DNA reads as TGTGCCAGCAGCTTAGGCCGCCTTCTAGCGGCACGAGAAGATACGCAGTATTTT. The chain has TRBV7-9 and TRBJ2-3, with 7 bases that match TRBD2. Trimming at V came to 1 base and at J to 5 bases, leaving 15 bases not matched to a gene. CDR3 length equals 18 residues. Germline CDR1 SEHNR, CDR2 FQNEAQ (reference sequence).